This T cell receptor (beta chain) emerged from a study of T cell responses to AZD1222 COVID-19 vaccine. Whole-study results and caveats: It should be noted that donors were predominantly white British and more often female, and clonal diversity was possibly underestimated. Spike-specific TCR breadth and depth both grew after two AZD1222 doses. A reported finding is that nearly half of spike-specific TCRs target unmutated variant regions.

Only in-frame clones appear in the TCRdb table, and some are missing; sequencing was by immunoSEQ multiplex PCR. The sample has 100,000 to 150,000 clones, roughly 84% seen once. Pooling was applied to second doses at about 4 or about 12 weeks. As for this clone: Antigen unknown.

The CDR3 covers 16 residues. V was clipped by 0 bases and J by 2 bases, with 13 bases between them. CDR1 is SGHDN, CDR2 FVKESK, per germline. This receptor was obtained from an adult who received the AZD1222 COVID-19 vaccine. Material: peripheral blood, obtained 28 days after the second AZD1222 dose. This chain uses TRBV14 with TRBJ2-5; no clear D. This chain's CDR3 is CASSQDFKGRQETQYF. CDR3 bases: TGTGCCAGCAGCCAAGACTTCAAAGGACGGCAAGAGACCCAGTACTTC.